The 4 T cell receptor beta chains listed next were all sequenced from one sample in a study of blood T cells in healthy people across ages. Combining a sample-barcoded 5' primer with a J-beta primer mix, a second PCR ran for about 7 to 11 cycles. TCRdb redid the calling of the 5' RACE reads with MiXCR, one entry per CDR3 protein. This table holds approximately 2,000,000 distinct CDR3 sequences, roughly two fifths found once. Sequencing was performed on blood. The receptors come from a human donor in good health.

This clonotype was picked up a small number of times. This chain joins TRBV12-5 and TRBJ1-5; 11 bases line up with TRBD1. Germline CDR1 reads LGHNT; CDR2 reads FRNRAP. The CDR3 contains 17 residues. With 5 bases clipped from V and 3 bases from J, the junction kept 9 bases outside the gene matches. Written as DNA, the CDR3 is TGTGCTAGTGGTACTGGGACAGGGGGGTACGACAATCAGCCCCAGCATTTT. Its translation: CASGTGTGGYDNQPQHF. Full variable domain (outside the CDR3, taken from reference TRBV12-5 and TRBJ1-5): DARVTQTPRHKVTEMGQEVTMRCQPILGHNTVFWYRQTMMQGLELLAYFRNRAPLDDSGMPKDRFSAEMPDATLATLKIQPSEPRDSAVYFCASGTGTGGYDNQPQHFGDGTRLSIL.

DNA of the CDR3: TGTGCCAGCAGTGAAGCTTGGGGACCCCTCTACAATGAGCAGTTCTTC. As protein: CASSEAWGPLYNEQFF. The J gene is TRBJ2-1, the V gene TRBV6-1; D tentatively reads TRBD1 or TRBD2 (5 bases each). Germline CDR1 is MNHNS and CDR2 is SASEGT. Trimming took off 0 bases at V and 3 bases at J, with 12 bases between the two ends. This CDR3 spans 16 amino acids.

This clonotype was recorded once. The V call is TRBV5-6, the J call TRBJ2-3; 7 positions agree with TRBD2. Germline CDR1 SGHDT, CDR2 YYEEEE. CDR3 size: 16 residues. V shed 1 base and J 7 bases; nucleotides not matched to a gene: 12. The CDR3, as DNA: TGTGCCAGCAGCTTGTTCTACAGCGGGGCCGGGAATACGCAGTATTTT. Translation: CASSLFYSGAGNTQYF. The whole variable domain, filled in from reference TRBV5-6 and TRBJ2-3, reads DAGVTQSPTHLIKTRGQQVTLRCSPKSGHDTVSWYQQALGQGPQFIFQYYEEEERQRGNFPDRFSGHQFPNYSSELNVNALLLGDSALYLCASSLFYSGAGNTQYFGPGTRLTVL.

The CDR3 nucleotides are TGTGCCAGTCTAGCGGCCCAATACCAAGAGACCCAGTACTTC. This gives the protein CASLAAQYQETQYF. The V call is TRBV2, the J call TRBJ2-5; 7 bases map to TRBD2. J was trimmed by 0 bases and V by 9 bases; bases with no gene match: 7. The CDR3 extends over 14 amino acids. CDR1 is SNHLY, CDR2 FYNNEI, per germline.